What follows are 16 T cell receptor beta chains derived from one specimen sequenced in a study of cytomegalovirus exposure and HLA in healthy donors. Vbeta (60) and Jbeta (13) primers were used in the PCR. TCRdb's copy holds only in-frame clones and misses some; the assay was immunoSEQ multiplex PCR. The sample yields 130,000 to 150,000 clones, roughly four fifths seen once. The sequencing input was PBMCs. These TCRs come from a woman aged 45-65 years in good health and CMV-seronegative.

This chain joins TRBV28 and TRBJ1-5; D uncertain. Germline V CDR1 and CDR2: MDHEN, SYDVKM. CDR3 length: 14 residues. V shed 2 bases and J shed 4 bases, with 9 bases lying between them. DNA of the CDR3: TGTGCCAGCAGTTTAGAACAAATTAATCAGCCCCAGCATTTT. It specifies CASSLEQINQPQHF.

V usage is TRBV29-1 and J usage is TRBJ2-2, with TRBD2 as a possible D gene (6 bases). The germline V gene has CDR1 SQVTM and CDR2 ANQGSEA. The CDR3 loop spans 16 amino acids. V lost 3 bases, J lost 1 base, and 15 bases lay in between. CDR3 region: CSVEAAPGRNTGELFF. CDR3 nucleotides: TGCAGCGTTGAGGCCGCCCCCGGGAGGAACACCGGGGAGCTGTTTTTT.

This chain uses TRBV7-8 with TRBJ2-3, with 8 nucleotides matching TRBD2. The CDR3 has 15 amino acids. Germline CDR1 is SGHVS and CDR2 is FQNEAQ. V trimming: 2 bases; J trimming: 4 bases; junction bases outside the gene matches: 5. The CDR3 protein is CASSLRGGVADTQYF. The CDR3 DNA reads TGTGCCAGCAGCTTACGGGGGGGCGTAGCAGATACGCAGTATTTT.

J is TRBJ2-6 and V is TRBV10-3, with 8 nucleotides matching TRBD1. The CDR3 length is 17 residues. With V trimmed by 3 bases and J by 1 base, 5 bases remained unmatched. CDR1 is ENHRY, CDR2 SYGVKD, per germline. CDR3 DNA: TGTGCCATCAGTGACGCAGGGGGCGGTTCTGGGGCCAACGTCCTGACTTTC. Translation: CAISDAGGGSGANVLTF.

This clone was seen a handful of times. The V call is TRBV5-4, the J call TRBJ1-6; the match to TRBD1 covers 7 bases. V shed 0 bases and J 10 bases; nucleotides not matched to a gene: 7. CDR3 size: 15 residues. The germline CDR1 and CDR2 sequences are SGHNT and YYREEE (reference sequence). The CDR3 region has the DNA TGTGCCAGCAGCTTGGACAGGGGAATCGGCTCACCCCTCCACTTT. It encodes CASSLDRGIGSPLHF.

V and J are TRBV4-2 and TRBJ1-5; D ambiguous. The V end lost 4 bases, the J end lost 2 bases, and 12 bases lay between the germline ends. The CDR3 has 15 amino acids. Per germline, CDR1 LGHNA and CDR2 YNFKEQ. CDR3 in DNA: TGTGCCAGCAGCCGAGAACTAAACGGCAATCAGCCCCAGCATTTT. This encodes CASSRELNGNQPQHF.

This clone was detected a few times. The chain is built from TRBV30 and TRBJ1-5, with D possibly being TRBD1 (6 bases). The CDR3 has 15 amino acids. Germline CDR1 and CDR2: GTSNPN and SVGIG (reference sequence). Deletions cut 2 bases from V and 5 bases from J, with 16 bases between. Here the CDR3 DNA reads TGTGCCTGGAGTATGGGGGCGGCGGGCTATCAGCCCCAGCATTTT. Translated, it gives CAWSMGAAGYQPQHF.

On this clone: At one end, the junction sequence differs from germline, possibly due to a read error. This sample includes further DNA sequences coding for the same CDR3. This chain connects TRBV7-2 to TRBJ1-6; 9 bases line up with TRBD1. Germline V gene sequence: CDR1 SGHTA, CDR2 FQGNSA. This CDR3 has 15 residues. DNA of the CDR3: TGTGCTAGCAGCGAAAACAGGGGGCAAAATTCACCCCTCCACTTT. Its translation: CASSENRGQNSPLHF.

This clone was picked up one time. The chain combines TRBV7-2 with TRBJ1-2; D unresolved. V dropped 5 bases and J dropped 0 bases, with 16 bases sitting between them. The CDR3 consists of 16 residues. Germline V gene lookup returns CDR1 SGHTA and CDR2 FQGNSA. CDR3 coding DNA: TGTGCCAGCAGCCCTGGGAGGGCAGTGTCTAACTATGGCTACACCTTC. Translated: CASSPGRAVSNYGYTF.

V is TRBV6-1 and J is TRBJ2-7; a weak D match, TRBD1 (6 bases). The CDR3 has 16 amino acids. V was pared by 0 bases and J by 4 bases, with 16 bases between. The V gene's germline CDR1 is MNHNS and CDR2 SASEGT. The DNA of the CDR3 is TGTGCCAGCAGTGAAGCGCTTGGGCAGGGGTCTTACGAGCAGTACTTC. Translating it yields CASSEALGQGSYEQYF.

The V call is TRBV15, the J call TRBJ2-3, with 9 positions matching TRBD1. J lost 2 bases, V lost 5 bases, and 11 bases had no gene match. This CDR3 is built from 17 residues. CDR1 and CDR2 from the germline V gene are LNHNV and YYDKDF (reference sequence). The CDR3: CATSLGRGQGTTDTQYF. CDR3 DNA: TGTGCCACCAGCCTCGGTCGGGGACAGGGTACCACAGATACGCAGTATTTT. Using reference TRBV15 and TRBJ2-3 for the parts outside the CDR3, the full variable domain is DAMVIQNPRYQVTQFGKPVTLSCSQTLNHNVMYWYQQKSSQAPKLLFHYYDKDFNNEADTPDNFQSRRPNTSFCFLDIRSPGLGDTAMYLCATSLGRGQGTTDTQYFGPGTRLTVL.

The chain employs TRBV27 and TRBJ1-2, with a possible D match to TRBD1 (5 bases). The germline V gene encodes CDR1 MNHEY and CDR2 SMNVEV (reference sequence). The CDR3 is made up of 13 amino acids. V lost 3 bases, J lost 4 bases, and 9 bases lay in between. Here the CDR3 reads CASSFQGAYGYTF. CDR3 nucleotides: TGTGCCAGCAGTTTTCAGGGTGCCTATGGCTACACCTTC.

The chain joins TRBV30 to TRBJ2-5; possible D gene TRBD1, 6 bases. This CDR3 contains 12 residues. V gave up 0 bases and J gave up 4 bases, with 6 bases separating them. Germline values: CDR1 GTSNPN, CDR2 SVGIG (reference sequence). DNA for the CDR3: TGTGCCTGGAGTGTAGGGGGAGAGACCCAGTACTTC. Protein sequence: CAWSVGGETQYF.

This clone occurred a few times. The chain is built from TRBV28 and TRBJ2-6; 11 bases map to TRBD1. Germline assignment: CDR1 MDHEN and CDR2 SYDVKM. Trimming cost V 5 bases and J 2 bases; bases outside gene matches: 14. The CDR3 has 20 amino acids. The CDR3 DNA reads TGTGCCAGCAGTCTATCTACGGACAGGGGGCGAACGACTGGGGCCAACGTCCTGACTTTC. This encodes CASSLSTDRGRTTGANVLTF.

The chain recombines TRBV19 with TRBJ1-1; D remains ambiguous. This CDR3 spans 14 amino acids. Trimming stripped 7 bases from V and 2 bases from J, with 14 bases between. Per germline, CDR1 LNHDA and CDR2 SQIVND (reference sequence). The CDR3 protein is CASTTTPLNTEAFF. As DNA, the CDR3 is TGTGCCAGTACCACGACACCGCTAAACACTGAAGCTTTCTTT.

The gene calls are TRBV14 and TRBJ2-7, with TRBD1 matching 11 bases. Germline V gene sequence: CDR1 SGHDN, CDR2 FVKESK. There are 20 residues in the CDR3. J gave up 3 bases and V 3 bases, and 19 bases lay outside the gene matches. The CDR3 is CASSQGSRQDRGRSFYEQYF. CDR3 in DNA: TGTGCCAGCAGCCAGGGTTCGCGTCAGGACAGGGGGCGGTCATTCTACGAGCAGTACTTC.